This record concerns one T cell receptor (beta chain) sequence. Its matching antigen is unknown. The data stem from a study of B cell selection in AIRE deficiency. Study-level results: Only about 9.3% of 3657 shared Treg sequences were patient-specific; 31.6% healthy-specific. Shared Treg sequences were biased toward short CDR3s with few non-templated nucleotide insertions.

Sorting defined conventional CD4 T cells as CD4+CD127+. Control samples were from healthy, unrelated donors. Original methodology: About 99,000 patient and 13.4x10^4 healthy donor in-frame TCRbeta sequences came from conventional T cells. Profiled with immunoSEQ multiplex PCR; TCRdb holds only in-frame clones, not every one. The D gene and trimming were derived from the DNA, and the V and J assignments and clone size from that table. The sample lists approximately 24,000 clones; nearly 97% were seen once. V was pared by 6 bases and J by 0 bases, with 5 bases of the junction left unmatched. CDR1 and CDR2 (germline): MNHEY, SVGAGI. This CDR3 region has 15 residues.

The receptor was derived from a human donor in good health. The chain combines TRBV6-5 with TRBJ2-1, with TRBD1 matching over 7 bases. Material for sequencing was CD4+CD127+ conventional T cells sorted from PBMCs. The CDR3 region is CASSRRDSSYNEQFF. The CDR3 DNA is TGTGCCAGCAGCCGACGGGACAGCTCCTACAATGAGCAGTTCTTC.